This T cell receptor (beta chain) emerged from a study of blood T cells in healthy people across ages. For the second PCR, which ran for roughly 7 to 11 cycles, a sample-barcoded 5' primer and a J-beta primer mix were used. TCRdb redid the calling of the 5' RACE reads with MiXCR, one entry per CDR3 protein. The sample consists of around 700,000 distinct CDR3 sequences, 25% of them appearing once. Isolated PBMCs totaled at least 7 million in each sample. Per individual sample, total RNA of at least 5.5 micrograms was extracted. These data were also filed under a second study, of T cells of mothers and their children.

The sequenced sample was blood. This TCR was sampled from a boy between 10 and 17 years old in good health.

The CDR3: CSVITTRGQGTITDTQYF. As DNA, the CDR3 is TGCAGCGTGATAACGACACGGGGACAGGGGACCATCACGGATACGCAGTATTTT. J is TRBJ2-3 and V is TRBV29-1, with 10 nucleotides matching TRBD1. The V segment lost 6 bases and the J segment 6 bases; nucleotides outside the gene matches: 21. CDR3 length: 18 residues. Germline V gene lookup returns CDR1 SQVTM and CDR2 ANQGSEA.